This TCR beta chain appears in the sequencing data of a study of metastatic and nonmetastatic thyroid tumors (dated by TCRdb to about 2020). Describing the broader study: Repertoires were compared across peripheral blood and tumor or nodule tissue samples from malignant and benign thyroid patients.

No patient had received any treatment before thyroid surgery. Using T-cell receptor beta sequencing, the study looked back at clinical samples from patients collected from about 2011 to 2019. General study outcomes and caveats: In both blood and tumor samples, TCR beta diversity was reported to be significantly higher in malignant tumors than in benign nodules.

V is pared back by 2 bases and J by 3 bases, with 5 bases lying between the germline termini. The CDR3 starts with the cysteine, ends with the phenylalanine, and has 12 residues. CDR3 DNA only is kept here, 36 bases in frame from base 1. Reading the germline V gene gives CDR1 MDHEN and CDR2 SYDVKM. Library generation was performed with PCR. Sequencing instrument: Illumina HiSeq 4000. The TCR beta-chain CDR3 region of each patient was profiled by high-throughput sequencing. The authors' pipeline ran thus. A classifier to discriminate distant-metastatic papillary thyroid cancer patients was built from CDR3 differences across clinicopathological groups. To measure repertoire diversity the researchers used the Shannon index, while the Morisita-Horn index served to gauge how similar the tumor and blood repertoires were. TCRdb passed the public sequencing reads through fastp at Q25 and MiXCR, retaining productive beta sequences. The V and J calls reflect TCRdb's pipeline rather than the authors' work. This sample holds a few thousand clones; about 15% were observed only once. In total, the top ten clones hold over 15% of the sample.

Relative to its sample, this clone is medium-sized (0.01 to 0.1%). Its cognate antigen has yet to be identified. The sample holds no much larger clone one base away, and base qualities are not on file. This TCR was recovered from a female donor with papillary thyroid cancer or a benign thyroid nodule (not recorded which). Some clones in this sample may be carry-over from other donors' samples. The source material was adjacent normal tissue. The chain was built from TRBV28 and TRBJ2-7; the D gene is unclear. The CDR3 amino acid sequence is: CASSLDGYEQYF. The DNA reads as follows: TGTGCCAGCAGTTTAGACGGCTACGAGCAGTACTTC.